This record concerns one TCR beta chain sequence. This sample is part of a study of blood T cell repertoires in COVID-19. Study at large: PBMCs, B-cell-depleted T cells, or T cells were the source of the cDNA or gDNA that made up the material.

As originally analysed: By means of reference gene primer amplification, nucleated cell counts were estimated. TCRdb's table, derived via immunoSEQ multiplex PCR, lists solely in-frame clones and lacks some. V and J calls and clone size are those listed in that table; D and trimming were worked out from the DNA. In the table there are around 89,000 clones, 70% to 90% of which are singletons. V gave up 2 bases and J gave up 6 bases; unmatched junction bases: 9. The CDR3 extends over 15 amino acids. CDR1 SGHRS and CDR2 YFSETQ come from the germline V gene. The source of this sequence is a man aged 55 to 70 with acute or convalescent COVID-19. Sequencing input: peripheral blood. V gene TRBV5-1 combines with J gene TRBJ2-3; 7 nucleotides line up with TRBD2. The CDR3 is CASSLREARLDTQYF. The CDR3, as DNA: TGCGCCAGCAGCTTACGGGAGGCGAGGTTGGATACGCAGTATTTT.